The 25 T cell receptor beta chains reported below all come from one sample, sequenced in a study of CD4 T cell repertoires in COVID-19 (dated by TCRdb to the early 2020s). Library prep was done by the immunoSEQ multiplex PCR assay. TCRdb took this table from immuneACCESS and kept in-frame rearrangements with V and J called. Such tables lack part of the clones; where checked against another copy, unresolved V genes explain under half of the gap, and the rest is unexplained. The sample includes some 80,000 clones, with roughly four fifths observed a single time. The ten largest clones add up to around 0.59% of the sample. The time point label on this specimen signifies: sample from a COVID-19-recovered individual after infection. This material consisted of CD4+ T cells from peripheral blood, taken after recovery from COVID-19. The receptors originated from a human donor who had COVID-19.

This clone was detected many times. The gene calls are TRBV24-1 and TRBJ2-2; no definite D call. The CDR3 loop spans 14 amino acids. The V and J ends lost 2 bases and 4 bases respectively, with 7 bases between them. Germline values: CDR1 KGHDR, CDR2 SFDVKD. The CDR3 DNA follows: TGTGCCACCAGTGATTCCACATTCACCGGGGAGCTGTTTTTT. Translating it yields CATSDSTFTGELFF.

The rearrangement uses TRBV6-5 and TRBJ1-1; 10 bases line up with TRBD1. J lost 4 bases, V lost 2 bases, and 4 bases had no gene match. Germline CDR1 is MNHEY and CDR2 is SVGAGI. The CDR3 consists of 15 residues. CDR3 amino acids: CASSYPGQGPTEAFF. CDR3 DNA sequence: TGTGCCAGCAGTTACCCGGGACAGGGGCCCACTGAAGCTTTCTTT.

The V and J genes are TRBV10-1 and TRBJ1-2; 8 bases are a match to TRBD1. Trimming took 6 bases from V and 4 from J; bases not matched to a gene: 7. The CDR3 spans 14 residues. Germline V gene sequence: CDR1 WNHNN, CDR2 SYGVQD (reference sequence). For the CDR3, the DNA is TGCGCCAGCAGCGCGTCGGGACAGGCCTATGGCTACACCTTC. Translated, it gives CASSASGQAYGYTF.

V usage is TRBV3-1 (or the pseudogene TRBV3-2) and J usage is TRBJ1-2, with D hard to call. CDR1 is LGHDT, CDR2 YNNKEL, per germline (reference sequence). The CDR3 is made up of 14 amino acids. Between the trimmed V and J ends, which lost 1 base and 7 bases, there was a span of 13 bases. For the CDR3, the DNA is TGTGCCAGCAGCCAAGCCGGTATCGAGACTGGCTACACCTTC. It is translated as CASSQAGIETGYTF.

The J gene is TRBJ2-7, the V gene TRBV5-8; D call uncertain. This CDR3 is 11 amino acids long. The germline V and J ends were trimmed by 6 bases and 3 bases, with 7 bases remaining between them. Germline CDR1 is SGHTS and CDR2 is YDEGEE. The CDR3 here is CASTPYYEQYF. The CDR3 DNA reads TGTGCCAGCACCCCTTACTACGAGCAGTACTTC. Full variable domain (remainder filled in from reference TRBV5-8 and TRBJ2-7): EAGVTQSPTHLIKTRGQQATLRCSPISGHTSVYWYQQALGLGLQFLLWYDEGEERNRGNFPPRFSGRQFPNYSSELNVNALELEDSALYLCASTPYYEQYFGPGTRLTVT.

This clone was detected only once. This chain uses TRBV18 with TRBJ2-7; 8 bases align to TRBD1. Germline CDR1 KGHSH, CDR2 LQKENI. The V and J ends lost 0 bases and 5 bases, in that order; junction bases with no gene match: 3. This CDR3 has 14 amino acids. DNA of the CDR3: TGTGCCAGCTCACCACCGACAGGGGCCAACGAGCAGTACTTC. It codes for CASSPPTGANEQYF. The variable domain in full, with the rest retrieved from reference TRBV18 and TRBJ2-7, is NAGVMQNPRHLVRRRGQEARLRCSPMKGHSHVYWYRQLPEEGLKFMVYLQKENIIDESGMPKERFSAEFPKEGPSILRIQQVVRGDSAAYFCASSPPTGANEQYFGPGTRLTVT.

This clone has only a few counts. CDR3 DNA: TGTGCCAGCAGCCAAGGGCCGAGGTCCTACGAGCAGTACTTC. Its protein is CASSQGPRSYEQYF. This sequence joins TRBV3-1 (or the pseudogene TRBV3-2) and TRBJ2-7; D not certain. This CDR3 has 14 amino acids. The V and J ends lost 1 base and 1 base respectively, with 8 bases between them. Germline V gene lookup returns CDR1 LGHDT and CDR2 YNNKEL (reference sequence).

The chain recombines TRBV5-1 with TRBJ2-7; D perhaps matches TRBD1 (6 bases). The germline gives CDR1 SGHRS, CDR2 YFSETQ. CDR3 length: 13 residues. Trimming pared 4 bases from V and 6 bases from J, leaving 14 bases between. CDR3 DNA: TGCGCCAGCAGCGGGGGCCTAGGGGGCGAGCAGTACTTC. Its protein is CASSGGLGGEQYF.

The V and J genes are TRBV5-6 and TRBJ1-5; D ambiguous. The CDR3 runs to 13 residues. The V and J ends lost 0 bases and 8 bases respectively, with 9 bases between them. CDR1 and CDR2 from the germline V gene are SGHDT and YYEEEE. The CDR3 bases are TGTGCCAGCAGCTTGGAAGGTACGAAGCCCCAGCATTTT. This encodes CASSLEGTKPQHF.

This clone was observed a few times. The V call is TRBV6-5, the J call TRBJ2-2, with TRBD2 matching over 7 bases. This CDR3 is built from 15 residues. Trimming at V came to 6 bases and at J to 5 bases, leaving 9 bases not matched to a gene. The germline CDR1 and CDR2 sequences are MNHEY and SVGAGI. The CDR3 region has the DNA TGTGCCAGCAGACCGGGACTAACATCGACCGGGGAGCTGTTTTTT. It specifies CASRPGLTSTGELFF.

In this sample, this clone turned up once. This rearrangement joins TRBV7-2 to TRBJ2-7, with D tentatively TRBD2 (5 bases). The J call may be wrong; the DNA end is better matched by TRBJ2-4. Germline V CDR1 and CDR2: SGHTA, FQGNSA. The CDR3 is 13 amino acids. CDR3 coding DNA: TGTGCCAGCAGCTTAGCAGGGAGCGGCATTCAGTACTTC. Its protein is CASSLAGSGIQYF.

V usage is TRBV2 and J usage is TRBJ1-1; D is unresolved. Per germline, CDR1 SNHLY and CDR2 FYNNEI. CDR3 length: 13 amino acids. V dropped 8 bases and J dropped 2 bases, with 12 bases sitting between them. The CDR3 DNA reads TGTGCCAGCGCAAGGGAGGGCAACACTGAAGCTTTCTTT. Translated: CASAREGNTEAFF.

This rearrangement joins TRBV28 to TRBJ1-4; D not resolved. CDR3 size: 13 residues. CDR1 is MDHEN, CDR2 SYDVKM, per germline. V gave up 2 bases and J gave up 5 bases, with 6 bases separating them. This CDR3 reads CASSLGRNEKLFF. CDR3 bases: TGTGCCAGCAGTTTAGGTCGGAATGAAAAACTGTTTTTT.

The chain uses TRBV9 and TRBJ2-7; 8 bases agree with TRBD2. CDR3 length: 16 amino acids. Germline V CDR1 and CDR2: SGDLS, YYNGEE. Trimming cost V 7 bases and J 1 base; bases outside gene matches: 13. CDR3 coding DNA: TGTGCCAGCCTTCCGGCCGGGACTAGGGATTCCTACGAGCAGTACTTC. Translated: CASLPAGTRDSYEQYF.

The V gene is TRBV6-5, the J gene TRBJ2-2; D remains unclear. V was shortened by 7 bases and J by 5 bases, with 14 bases between the two germline ends. The CDR3 loop spans 14 amino acids. The germline V gene has CDR1 MNHEY and CDR2 SVGAGI. CDR3 protein: CASIWTLGTGELFF. CDR3 sequence (DNA): TGTGCCAGCATCTGGACCTTGGGTACCGGGGAGCTGTTTTTT.

The chain recombines TRBV20-1 with TRBJ2-1; D not resolved. Trimming cost V 6 bases and J 3 bases, with 6 bases left between them. This CDR3 contains 11 residues. In germline, CDR1 is DFQATT, CDR2 SNEGSKA (reference sequence). CDR3 DNA sequence: TGCAGTGCCTCGGGCTACAATGAGCAGTTCTTC. Its translation: CSASGYNEQFF.

The chain is built from TRBV7-2 and TRBJ2-7; no definite D call. Trimming took 5 bases from V and 3 from J, leaving 8 bases between them. Germline CDR1 is SGHTA and CDR2 is FQGNSA. CDR3 length equals 12 residues. CDR3 bases: TGTGCCAGCAGCACGGCTGGCTACGAGCAGTACTTC. Protein sequence: CASSTAGYEQYF.

V and J are TRBV5-8 and TRBJ1-1, with 8 bases that match TRBD1. J was trimmed by 1 base and V by 4 bases; bases with no gene match: 6. Germline lookup yields CDR1 SGHTS and CDR2 YDEGEE. This CDR3 has 15 amino acids. The CDR3 DNA is TGTGCCAGCAGCGCCCGACAGGGGAAGAACACTGAAGCTTTCTTT. Translating it yields CASSARQGKNTEAFF.

V gene TRBV7-2 combines with J gene TRBJ1-5, with 9 bases fitting TRBD1. V shed 3 bases, J shed 0 bases, and the junction held 6 bases outside the gene matches. This CDR3 region has 17 residues. CDR1 is SGHTA and CDR2 is FQGNSA in the germline V gene. DNA for the CDR3: TGTGCCAGCAGCTTTACAGGGGGCCCCTATAGCAATCAGCCCCAGCATTTT. It codes for CASSFTGGPYSNQPQHF.

The rearrangement joins TRBV11-2 to TRBJ2-1; D perhaps matches TRBD2 (6 bases). CDR1 SGHAT and CDR2 FQNNGV come from the germline V gene. This CDR3 comprises 17 residues. Trimming left V 3 bases short and J 5 bases short, with 20 bases between. The CDR3 nucleotides read TGTGCCAGCAGCTTTGAGGCCCCTAGCGCCCTCAACAATGAGCAGTTCTTC. Protein: CASSFEAPSALNNEQFF.

V usage is TRBV7-9 and J usage is TRBJ2-1; unclear D gene. The CDR3 consists of 13 residues. The germline gives CDR1 SEHNR, CDR2 FQNEAQ (reference sequence). V was pared by 8 bases and J by 0 bases, with 8 bases between. CDR3 sequence reads: CASRLGSYNEQFF. CDR3 DNA: TGTGCCAGCCGCCTAGGCTCCTACAATGAGCAGTTCTTC. The full variable domain, with the rest looked up from reference TRBV7-9 and TRBJ2-1, is DTGVSQNPRHKITKRGQNVTFRCDPISEHNRLYWYRQTLGQGPEFLTYFQNEAQLEKSRLLSDRFSAERPKGSFSTLEIQRTEQGDSAMYLCASRLGSYNEQFFGPGTRLTVL.

The rearrangement links TRBV3-1 (or the pseudogene TRBV3-2) to TRBJ1-5, with D maybe TRBD1 (5 bases). V gave up 3 bases and J gave up 3 bases, with 9 bases separating them. Germline V gene data show CDR1 as LGHDT and CDR2 as YNNKEL (reference sequence). The CDR3 runs 14 residues. The CDR3 region has the DNA TGTGCCAGCAGCCACAGGGAGGACAATCAGCCCCAGCATTTT. Protein: CASSHREDNQPQHF.

CDR3 region: CASSREPGEPYNEQFF. Here the CDR3 DNA reads TGTGCCAGCAGCCGAGAGCCCGGGGAACCCTACAATGAGCAGTTCTTC. The chain carries TRBV7-9 and TRBJ2-1; D may be TRBD2 (5 bases). Trimming stripped 5 bases from V and 2 bases from J, with 16 bases between. The germline V gene has CDR1 SEHNR and CDR2 FQNEAQ (reference sequence). This CDR3 comprises 16 residues.

This clone has just a few counts. This chain joins TRBV19 and TRBJ2-7; D is possibly TRBD2 (6 bases). Germline V gene lookup returns CDR1 LNHDA and CDR2 SQIVND (reference sequence). The CDR3 has 14 amino acids. V was trimmed by 8 bases and J by 3 bases, leaving 17 bases between them. CDR3 protein: CASSSAGGNYEQYF. CDR3 sequence (DNA): TGTGCCAGTTCCTCGGCCGGGGGAAACTACGAGCAGTACTTC.

V is TRBV10-3 and J is TRBJ1-1; 7 bases are shared with TRBD1. The trim removed 8 bases at V and 4 bases at J, leaving 10 bases unmatched. The CDR3 spans 14 residues. Germline CDR1 and CDR2: ENHRY and SYGVKD. CDR3 sequence (DNA): TGTGCCATCCGACAGGGAAGGGAGGGCACTGAAGCTTTCTTT. The encoded protein is CAIRQGREGTEAFF.